This T cell receptor beta chain is drawn from a study of blood T cell repertoires in COVID-19. Study information: Sources were T cells, B-cell-depleted T cells, or PBMCs; the material itself was cDNA or gDNA.

The CDR3 covers 14 residues. Germline V gene data show CDR1 as KGHSH and CDR2 as LQKENI. Trimming cost V 3 bases and J 5 bases, with 11 bases left between them. How the authors handled the data: Using reference gene primer amplification, nucleated cell counts were estimated. Produced via immunoSEQ multiplex PCR; TCRdb's table is partial and in-frame only. That table gives V, J and clone size, and the DNA gave D and trimming. The sample lists about 89,000 clones, 80% to 90% occurring once. Specimen: peripheral blood. This TCR was recovered from a man older than 75 with active or convalescent COVID-19. The J gene is TRBJ1-5, the V gene TRBV18; TRBD1 is a possible D gene (6 bases). CDR3 bases: TGTGCCAGCTCACCGGGGGCCTTAGATCAGCCCCAGCATTTT. It translates to CASSPGALDQPQHF.